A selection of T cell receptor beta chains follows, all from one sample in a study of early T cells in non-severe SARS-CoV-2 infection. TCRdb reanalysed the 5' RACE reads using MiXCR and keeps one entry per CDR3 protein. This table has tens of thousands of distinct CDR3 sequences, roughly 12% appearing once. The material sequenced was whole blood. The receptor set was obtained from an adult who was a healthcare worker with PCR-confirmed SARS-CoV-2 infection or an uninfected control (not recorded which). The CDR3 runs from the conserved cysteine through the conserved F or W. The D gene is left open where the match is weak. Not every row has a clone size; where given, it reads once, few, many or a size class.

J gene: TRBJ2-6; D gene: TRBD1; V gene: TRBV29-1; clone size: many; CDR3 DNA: TGCAGCGTTGAAAGGGGGCTTTCGGGGGCCAACGTCCTGACTTTC; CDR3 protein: CSVERGLSGANVLTF
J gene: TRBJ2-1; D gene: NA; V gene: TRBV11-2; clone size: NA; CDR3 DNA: TGTGCCAGCAGCTTAGATCTGCCGGGAAATGAGCAGTTCTTC; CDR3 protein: CASSLDLPGNEQFF
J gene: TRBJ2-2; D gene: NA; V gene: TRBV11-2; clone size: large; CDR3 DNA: TGTGCCAGCAGCCTAAAGACAGGCCCCTACCCCGGGGAGCTGTTTTTT; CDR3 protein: CASSLKTGPYPGELFF
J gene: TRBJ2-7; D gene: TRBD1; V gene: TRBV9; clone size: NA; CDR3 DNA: TGTGCCAGCAGCAAGGGACAGGTTCGCTACGAGCAGTACTTC; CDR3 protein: CASSKGQVRYEQYF
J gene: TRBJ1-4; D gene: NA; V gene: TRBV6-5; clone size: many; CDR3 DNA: TGTGCCAGCAGTTACCACCCAACCGCAACTAATGAAAAACTGTTTTTT; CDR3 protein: CASSYHPTATNEKLFF
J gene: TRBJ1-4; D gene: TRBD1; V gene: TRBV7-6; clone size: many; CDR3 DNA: TGTGCCAGCAGCTCTTGGACAGGGGGAAATGAAAAACTGTTTTTT; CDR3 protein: CASSSWTGGNEKLFF
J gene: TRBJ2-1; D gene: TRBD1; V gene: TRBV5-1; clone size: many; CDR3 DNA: TGCGCCAGCAGGCAGACAGGGGTCGGATTTAATGAGCAGTTCTTC; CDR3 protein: CASRQTGVGFNEQFF
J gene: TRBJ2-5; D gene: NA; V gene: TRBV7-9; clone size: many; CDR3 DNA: TGTGCCAGCAGCCCCCCAGGGAGTAGAGAGACCCAGTACTTC; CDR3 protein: CASSPPGSRETQYF
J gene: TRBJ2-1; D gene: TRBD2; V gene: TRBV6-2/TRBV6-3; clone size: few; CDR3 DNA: TGTGCCAGCAGTCGAATGACTAGCGGGAGGCCGACGGACAATGAGCAGTTCTTC; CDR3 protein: CASSRMTSGRPTDNEQFF
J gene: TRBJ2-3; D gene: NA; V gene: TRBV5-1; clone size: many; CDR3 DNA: TGTGCCAGCAGCCTAAGCACAGATACGCAGTATTTT; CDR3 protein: CASSLSTDTQYF
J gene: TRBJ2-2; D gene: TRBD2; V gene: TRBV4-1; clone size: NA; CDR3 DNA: TGCGCCAGCTGGGGGGGCGGGGAGCTGTTTTTT; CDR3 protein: CASWGGGELFF
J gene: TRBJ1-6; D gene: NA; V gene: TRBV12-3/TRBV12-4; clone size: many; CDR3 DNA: TGTGCCAGCAGTTTCAATATGGGATCACCCCTCCACTTT; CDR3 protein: CASSFNMGSPLHF
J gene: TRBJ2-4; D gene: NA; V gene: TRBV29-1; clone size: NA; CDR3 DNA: TGCAGCGTTGCAGCAGAGTTGAACATTCAGTACTTC; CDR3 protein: CSVAAELNIQYF
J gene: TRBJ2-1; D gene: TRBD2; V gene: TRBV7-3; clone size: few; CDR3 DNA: TGTGCCAGCAGCTTAACAGGCGGGAGTAAAGACCTGGGTGAGCAGTTCTTC; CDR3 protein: CASSLTGGSKDLGEQFF
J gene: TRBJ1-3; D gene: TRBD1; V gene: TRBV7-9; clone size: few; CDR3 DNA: TGTGCCAGCAGCTTGGGACAGGGAAACACCATATATTTT; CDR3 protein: CASSLGQGNTIYF
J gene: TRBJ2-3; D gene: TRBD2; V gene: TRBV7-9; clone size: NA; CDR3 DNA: TGTGCCAGCAGCTCAGGACTAGCGGGGAACACAGATACGCAGTATTTT; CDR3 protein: CASSSGLAGNTDTQYF
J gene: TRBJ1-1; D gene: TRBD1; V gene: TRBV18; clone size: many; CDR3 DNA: TGTGCCAGCTCACCACTCGCACAGGGGGGGACTGAAGCTTTCTTT; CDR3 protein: CASSPLAQGGTEAFF
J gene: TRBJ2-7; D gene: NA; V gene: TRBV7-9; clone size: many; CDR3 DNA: TGTGCCAGCAGCTTAAACGACGAGCAGTACTTC; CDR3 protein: CASSLNDEQYF
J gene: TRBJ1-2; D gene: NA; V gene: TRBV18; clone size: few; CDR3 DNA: TGTGCCAGCTCACCCGGTCAGGACCATGGCTACACCTTC; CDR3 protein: CASSPGQDHGYTF
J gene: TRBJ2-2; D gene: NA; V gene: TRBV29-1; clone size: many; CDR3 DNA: TGCAGCGTTCGTAAAACCGGGGAGCTGTTTTTT; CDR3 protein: CSVRKTGELFF
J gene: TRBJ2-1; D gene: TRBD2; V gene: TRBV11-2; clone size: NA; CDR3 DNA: TGTGCCAGCAGCTTACTGGCGGGGGGCCCCTTGCAGTTCTTC; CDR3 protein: CASSLLAGGPLQFF
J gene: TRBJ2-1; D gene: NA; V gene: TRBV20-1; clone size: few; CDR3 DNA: TGCAGTGCTAGTACAGGGTCAGGCTCCTACAATGAGCAGTTCTTC; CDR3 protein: CSASTGSGSYNEQFF
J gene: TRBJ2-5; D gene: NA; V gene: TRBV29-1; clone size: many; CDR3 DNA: TGCAGCGTCCGGCAAGAGACCCAGTACTTC; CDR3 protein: CSVRQETQYF
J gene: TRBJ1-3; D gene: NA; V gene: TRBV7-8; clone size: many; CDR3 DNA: TGTGCCAGCAGCTTAGGGGGGCAGCCCGGAAACACCATATATTTT; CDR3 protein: CASSLGGQPGNTIYF
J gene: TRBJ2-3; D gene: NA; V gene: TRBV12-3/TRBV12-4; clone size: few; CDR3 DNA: TGTGCCAGCAGTTTAGATCTAACTCCTAGCGCTAGCACAGATACGCAGTATTTT; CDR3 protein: CASSLDLTPSASTDTQYF
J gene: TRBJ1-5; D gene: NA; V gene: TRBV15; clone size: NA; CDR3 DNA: TGTGCCACCAGCAGGACAGGAAGCAATCAGCCCCAGCATTTT; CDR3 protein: CATSRTGSNQPQHF
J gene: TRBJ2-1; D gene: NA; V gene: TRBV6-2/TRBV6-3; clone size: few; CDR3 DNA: TGTGCCAGCAGTTACTATGGGGGGAGCTCCTACAATGAGCAGTTCTTC; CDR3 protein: CASSYYGGSSYNEQFF